The clone carrying this TCR beta chain has ten or more counts. No antigen is known for it. This record belongs to a study of neurological immune-mediated disorders. Study outcomes and limitations: CDR3 amino acid sequences of expanded clones were not shared across subjects, a result suggesting private repertoires in all groups. The level of TCR clonal expansion was highest in patients with HTLV-1-associated myelopathy and lowest in multiple sclerosis, where it fell below the level seen in healthy controls.

The trim removed 4 bases at V and 7 bases at J, leaving 7 bases unmatched. Germline values: CDR1 SGHRS, CDR2 YFSETQ. The CDR3 loop spans 16 amino acids. It was by 5'RACE with 10-nucleotide random UMIs that the cDNA was made. One entry per CDR3 protein results from TCRdb running MiXCR on the 5' RACE reads. The table records tens of thousands of distinct CDR3 sequences, 10% of them present only once. Where libraries were unsorted, they were derived from 2 million PBMCs stored at -80 degrees C. Sequenced material: PBMCs. The TCR comes from a woman aged 30 to 39 with HTLV-1-associated myelopathy (HAM/TSP). This chain links TRBV5-1 with TRBJ2-1; 14 nucleotides align to TRBD2. CDR3 protein: CASSLLTSGGANEQFF. The DNA of the CDR3 is TGCGCCAGCAGCCTCCTGACTAGCGGGGGGGCGAATGAGCAGTTCTTC.